The sequence of this T cell receptor beta chain was determined in a study of beta chain features in type 1 diabetes. Turning to the study itself: Healthy donors resembled patients in age, gender and cell yields.

As concerns this clone: Its antigen is undetermined.

All of the isolated RNA was reverse transcribed, so expressed TCRB transcripts were sequenced. Sequenced by immunoSEQ multiplex PCR; TCRdb stores in-frame clones only, minus some. Among about 44,000 clones listed, about 51% were seen once. Overall study results and limits: Researchers could not determine here whether HLA type influences TCRB rearrangement. Shortening of TCRB CDR3s, moderate but significant, appeared in all four CD4+ subsets of Type 1 diabetes patients.

Germline-derived CDR1 and CDR2 are MGHRA and YSYEKL. V lost 4 bases and J lost 2; bases outside the gene matches: 8. The CDR3 has 17 amino acids. The chain joins TRBV4-1 to TRBJ1-5; 10 positions match TRBD1. Sequenced sample: Tregs from blood. The receptor was derived from a woman aged 18-35 years in good health. In DNA form, the CDR3 reads TGCGCCAGCAGCCCAGACCCGGGACAGGGGCGCAATCAGCCCCAGCATTTT. As protein: CASSPDPGQGRNQPQHF.